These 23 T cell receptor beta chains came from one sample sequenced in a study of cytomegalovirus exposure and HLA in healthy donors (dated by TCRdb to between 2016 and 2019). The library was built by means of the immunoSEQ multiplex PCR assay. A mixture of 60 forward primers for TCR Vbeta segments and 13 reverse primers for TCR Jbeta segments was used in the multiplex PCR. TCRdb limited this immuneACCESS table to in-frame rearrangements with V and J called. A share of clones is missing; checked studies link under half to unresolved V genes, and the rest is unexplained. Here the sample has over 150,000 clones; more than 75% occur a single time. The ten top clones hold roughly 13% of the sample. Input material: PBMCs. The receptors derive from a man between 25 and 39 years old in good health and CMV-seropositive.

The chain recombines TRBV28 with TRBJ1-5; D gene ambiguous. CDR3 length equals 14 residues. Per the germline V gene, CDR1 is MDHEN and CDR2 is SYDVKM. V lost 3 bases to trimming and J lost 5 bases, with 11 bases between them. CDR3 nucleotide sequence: TGTGCCAGCAGTTTTGCGGGGTTGGATCAGCCCCAGCATTTT. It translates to CASSFAGLDQPQHF.

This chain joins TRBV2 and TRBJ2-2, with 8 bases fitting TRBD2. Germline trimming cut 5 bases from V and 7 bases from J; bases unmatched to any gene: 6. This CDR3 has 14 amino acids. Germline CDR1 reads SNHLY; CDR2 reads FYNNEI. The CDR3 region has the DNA TGTGCCAGCAGTACTGGGACTAGAATCGGGGAGCTGTTTTTT. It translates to CASSTGTRIGELFF. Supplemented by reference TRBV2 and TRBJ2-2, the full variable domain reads EPEVTQTPSHQVTQMGQEVILRCVPISNHLYFYWYRQILGQKVEFLVSFYNNEISEKSEIFDDQFSVERPDGSNFTLKIRSTKLEDSAMYFCASSTGTRIGELFFGEGSRLTVL.

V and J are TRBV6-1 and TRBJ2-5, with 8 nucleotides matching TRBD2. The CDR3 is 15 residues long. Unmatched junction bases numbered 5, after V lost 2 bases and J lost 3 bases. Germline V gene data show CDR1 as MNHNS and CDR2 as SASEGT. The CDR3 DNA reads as TGTGCCAGCAGTGAAATCGCAGCGGGAGAAGAGACCCAGTACTTC. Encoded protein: CASSEIAAGEETQYF.

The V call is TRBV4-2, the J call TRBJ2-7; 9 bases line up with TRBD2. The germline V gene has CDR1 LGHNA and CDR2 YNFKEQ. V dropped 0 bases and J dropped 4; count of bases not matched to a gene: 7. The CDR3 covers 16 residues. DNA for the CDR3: TGTGCCAGCAGCCAAGATGCGGGACTAGCTAGGTACGAGCAGTACTTC. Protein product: CASSQDAGLARYEQYF.

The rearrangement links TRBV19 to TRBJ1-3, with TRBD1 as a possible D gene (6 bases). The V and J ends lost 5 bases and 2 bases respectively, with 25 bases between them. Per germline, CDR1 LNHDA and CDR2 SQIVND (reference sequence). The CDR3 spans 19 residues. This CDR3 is CASSSITEGSGTPGNTIYF. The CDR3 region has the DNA TGTGCCAGTAGTTCGATCACAGAAGGGTCCGGGACACCTGGAAACACCATATATTTT.

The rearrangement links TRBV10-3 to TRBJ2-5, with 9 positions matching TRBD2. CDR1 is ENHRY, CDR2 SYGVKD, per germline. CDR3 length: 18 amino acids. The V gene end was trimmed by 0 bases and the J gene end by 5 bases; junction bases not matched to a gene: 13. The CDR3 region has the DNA TGTGCCATCAGTGAGTCGCTACTTAGCGCGGGAGGGCCGGAGACCCAGTACTTC. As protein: CAISESLLSAGGPETQYF.

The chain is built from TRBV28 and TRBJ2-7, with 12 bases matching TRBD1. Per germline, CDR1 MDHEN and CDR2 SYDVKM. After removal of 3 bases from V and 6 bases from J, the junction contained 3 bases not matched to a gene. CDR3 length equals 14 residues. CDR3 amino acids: CASSLGDRGREQYF. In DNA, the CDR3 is TGTGCCAGCAGTTTGGGGGACAGGGGGCGCGAGCAGTACTTC.

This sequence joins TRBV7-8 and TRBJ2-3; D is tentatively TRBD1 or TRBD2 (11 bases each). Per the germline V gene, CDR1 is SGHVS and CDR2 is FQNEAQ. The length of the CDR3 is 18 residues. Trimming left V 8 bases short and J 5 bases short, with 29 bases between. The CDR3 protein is CASAGDRGGGTSGDTQYF. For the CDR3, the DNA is TGTGCCAGCGCAGGGGACAGGGGGGGCGGGACTAGCGGAGATACGCAGTATTTT. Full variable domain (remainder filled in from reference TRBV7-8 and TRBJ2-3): GAGVSQSPRYKVAKRGQDVALRCDPISGHVSLFWYQQALGQGPEFLTYFQNEAQLDKSGLPSDRFFAERPEGSVSTLKIQRTQQEDSAVYLCASAGDRGGGTSGDTQYFGPGTRLTVL.

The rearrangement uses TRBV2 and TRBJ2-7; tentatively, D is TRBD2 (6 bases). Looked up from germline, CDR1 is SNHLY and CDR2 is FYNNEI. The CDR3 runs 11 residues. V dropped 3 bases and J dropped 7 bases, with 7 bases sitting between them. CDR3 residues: CASSEGGEQYF. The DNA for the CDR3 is TGTGCCAGCAGTGAGGGGGGAGAGCAGTACTTC.

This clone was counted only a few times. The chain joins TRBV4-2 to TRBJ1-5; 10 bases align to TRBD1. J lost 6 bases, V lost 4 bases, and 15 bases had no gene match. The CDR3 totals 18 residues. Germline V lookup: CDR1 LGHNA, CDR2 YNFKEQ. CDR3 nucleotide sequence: TGTGCCAGCAGCCTTACCTTTCCGGGACAGGGGTCCCTTCAGCCCCAGCATTTT. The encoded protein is CASSLTFPGQGSLQPQHF.

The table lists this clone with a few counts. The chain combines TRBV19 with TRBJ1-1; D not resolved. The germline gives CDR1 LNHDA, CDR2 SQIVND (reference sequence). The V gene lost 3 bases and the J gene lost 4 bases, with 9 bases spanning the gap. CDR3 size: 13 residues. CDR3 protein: CASSIEVSTEAFF. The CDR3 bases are TGTGCCAGTAGTATCGAAGTTAGCACTGAAGCTTTCTTT. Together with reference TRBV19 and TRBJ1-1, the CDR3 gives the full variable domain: DGGITQSPKYLFRKEGQNVTLSCEQNLNHDAMYWYRQDPGQGLRLIYYSQIVNDFQKGDIAEGYSVSREKKESFPLTVTSAQKNPTAFYLCASSIEVSTEAFFGQGTRLTVV.

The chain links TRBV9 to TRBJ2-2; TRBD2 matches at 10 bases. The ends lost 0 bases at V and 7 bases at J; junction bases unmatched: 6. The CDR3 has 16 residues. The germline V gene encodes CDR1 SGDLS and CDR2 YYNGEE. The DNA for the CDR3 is TGTGCCAGCAGCGTAGCAGCGGGAGGGAACCACGGGGAGCTGTTTTTT. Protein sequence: CASSVAAGGNHGELFF.

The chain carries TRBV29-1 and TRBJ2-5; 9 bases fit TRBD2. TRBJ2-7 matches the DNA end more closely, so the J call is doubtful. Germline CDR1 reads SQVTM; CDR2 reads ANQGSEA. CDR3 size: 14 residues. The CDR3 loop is CSVAPGLASYEQYF. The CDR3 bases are TGCAGCGTTGCCCCGGGACTAGCTTCCTACGAGCAGTACTTC.

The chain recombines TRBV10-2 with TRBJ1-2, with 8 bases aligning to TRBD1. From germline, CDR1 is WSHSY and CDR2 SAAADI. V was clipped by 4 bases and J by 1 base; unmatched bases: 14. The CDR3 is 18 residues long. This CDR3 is CASSVRGQESPSNYGYTF. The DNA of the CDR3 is TGCGCCAGCAGTGTACGGGGACAGGAAAGCCCCAGTAACTATGGCTACACCTTC.

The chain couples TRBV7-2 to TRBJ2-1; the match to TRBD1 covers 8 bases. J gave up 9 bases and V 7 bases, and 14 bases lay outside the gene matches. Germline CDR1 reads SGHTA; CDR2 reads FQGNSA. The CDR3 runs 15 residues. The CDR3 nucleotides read TGTGCCAGCACCCAGGGAGGACAGGGTGTTGGTGAGCAGTTCTTC. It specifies CASTQGGQGVGEQFF.

This chain's CDR3 is CASSPDRALGYTF. The CDR3 coding sequence is TGTGCCAGCAGCCCGGACAGAGCCCTGGGCTACACCTTC. The chain uses TRBV14 and TRBJ1-2; possibly TRBD1 for D (6 bases). CDR3 length: 13 amino acids. V lost 4 bases and J 8 bases, leaving 14 bases between the germline ends. Germline V gene sequence: CDR1 SGHDN, CDR2 FVKESK.

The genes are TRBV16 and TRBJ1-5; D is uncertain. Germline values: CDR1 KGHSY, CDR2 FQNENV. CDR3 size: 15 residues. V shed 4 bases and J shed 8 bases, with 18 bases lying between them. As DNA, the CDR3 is TGTGCCAGCAGCCCAAGTCCTACCGACATTGAGCCCCAGCATTTT. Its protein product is CASSPSPTDIEPQHF.

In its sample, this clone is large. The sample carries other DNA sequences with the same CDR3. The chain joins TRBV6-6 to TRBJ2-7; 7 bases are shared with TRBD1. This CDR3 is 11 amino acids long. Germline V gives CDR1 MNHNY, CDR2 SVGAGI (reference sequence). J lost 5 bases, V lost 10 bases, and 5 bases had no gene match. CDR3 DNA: TGTGCCACCCTCACAGGGGACGAGCAGTACTTC. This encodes CATLTGDEQYF.

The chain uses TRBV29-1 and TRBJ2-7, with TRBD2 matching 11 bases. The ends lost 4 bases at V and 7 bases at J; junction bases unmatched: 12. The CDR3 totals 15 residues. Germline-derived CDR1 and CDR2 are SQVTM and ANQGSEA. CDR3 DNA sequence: TGCAGCGTTGCCCGGGGTAGCGGGAGGGCCAGGGAGCAGTACTTC. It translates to CSVARGSGRAREQYF.

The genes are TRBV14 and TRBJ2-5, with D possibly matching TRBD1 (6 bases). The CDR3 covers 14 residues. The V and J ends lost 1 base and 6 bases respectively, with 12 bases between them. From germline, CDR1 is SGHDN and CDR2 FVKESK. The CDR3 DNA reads TGTGCCAGCAGCCAAGCCCGGGACAAGAAGACCCAGTACTTC. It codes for CASSQARDKKTQYF. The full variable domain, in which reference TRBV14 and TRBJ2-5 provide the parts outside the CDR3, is EAGVTQFPSHSVIEKGQTVTLRCDPISGHDNLYWYRRVMGKEIKFLLHFVKESKQDESGMPNNRFLAERTGGTYSTLKVQPAELEDSGVYFCASSQARDKKTQYFGPGTRLLVL.

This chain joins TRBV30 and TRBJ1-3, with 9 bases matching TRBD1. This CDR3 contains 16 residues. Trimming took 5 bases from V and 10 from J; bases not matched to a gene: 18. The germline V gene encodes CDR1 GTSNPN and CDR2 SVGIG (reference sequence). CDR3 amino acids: CAWGSAGQGKVLTIYF. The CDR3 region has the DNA TGTGCCTGGGGAAGCGCTGGACAGGGGAAGGTGTTGACCATATATTTT.

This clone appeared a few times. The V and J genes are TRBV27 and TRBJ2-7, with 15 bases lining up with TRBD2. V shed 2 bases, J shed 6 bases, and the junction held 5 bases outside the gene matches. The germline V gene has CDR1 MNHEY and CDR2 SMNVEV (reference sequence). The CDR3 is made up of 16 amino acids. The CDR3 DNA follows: TGTGCCAGCAGTTTAACTGGGACTAGCGGGAGGCGCGAGCAGTACTTC. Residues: CASSLTGTSGRREQYF.

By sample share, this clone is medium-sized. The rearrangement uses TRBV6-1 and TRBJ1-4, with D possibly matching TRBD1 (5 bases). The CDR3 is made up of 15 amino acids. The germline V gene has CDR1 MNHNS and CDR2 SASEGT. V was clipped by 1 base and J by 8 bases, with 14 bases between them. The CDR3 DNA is TGTGCCAGCAGTGAAGACTTGACAGAGCGAGAAAAACTGTTTTTT. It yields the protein CASSEDLTEREKLFF.